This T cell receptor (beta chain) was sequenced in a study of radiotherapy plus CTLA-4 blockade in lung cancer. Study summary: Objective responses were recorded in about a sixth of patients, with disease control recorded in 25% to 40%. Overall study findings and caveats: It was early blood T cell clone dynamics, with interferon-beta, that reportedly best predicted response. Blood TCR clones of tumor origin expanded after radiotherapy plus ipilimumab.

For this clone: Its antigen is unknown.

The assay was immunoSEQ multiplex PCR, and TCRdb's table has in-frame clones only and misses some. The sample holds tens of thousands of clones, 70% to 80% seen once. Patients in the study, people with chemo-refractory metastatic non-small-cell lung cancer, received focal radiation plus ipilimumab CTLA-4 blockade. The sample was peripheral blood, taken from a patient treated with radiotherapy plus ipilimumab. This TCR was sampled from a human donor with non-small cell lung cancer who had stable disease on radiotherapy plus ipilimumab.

CDR3 in amino acids: CASSGRTNSPLHF. In DNA, the CDR3 is TGTGCCAGCAGCGGACGGACCAATTCACCCCTCCACTTT. The chain is built from TRBV6-5 and TRBJ1-6; no definite D call. V lost 6 bases, J lost 7 bases, and 10 bases lay in between. This CDR3 region has 13 residues. Germline values: CDR1 MNHEY, CDR2 SVGAGI.